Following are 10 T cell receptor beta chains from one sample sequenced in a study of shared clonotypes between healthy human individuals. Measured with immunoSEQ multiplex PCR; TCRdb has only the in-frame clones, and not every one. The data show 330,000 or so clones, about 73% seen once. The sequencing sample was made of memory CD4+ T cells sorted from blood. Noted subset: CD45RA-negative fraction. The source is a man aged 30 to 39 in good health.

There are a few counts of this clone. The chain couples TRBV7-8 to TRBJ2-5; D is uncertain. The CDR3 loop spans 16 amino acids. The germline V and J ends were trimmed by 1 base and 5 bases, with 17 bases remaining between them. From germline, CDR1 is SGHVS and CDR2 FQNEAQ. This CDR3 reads CASSLELDRSRETQYF. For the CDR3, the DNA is TGTGCCAGCAGCTTAGAATTGGACCGCAGCCGGGAGACCCAGTACTTC.

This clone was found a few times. CDR3 residues: CASMTASGANVLTF. CDR3 in DNA: TGTGCCAGCATGACAGCGTCTGGGGCCAACGTCCTGACTTTC. The chain uses TRBV6-1 and TRBJ2-6; D is possibly TRBD1 (5 bases). CDR1 and CDR2 from the germline V gene are MNHNS and SASEGT. This CDR3 is 14 amino acids long. V lost 7 bases to trimming and J lost 1 base, with 8 bases between them.

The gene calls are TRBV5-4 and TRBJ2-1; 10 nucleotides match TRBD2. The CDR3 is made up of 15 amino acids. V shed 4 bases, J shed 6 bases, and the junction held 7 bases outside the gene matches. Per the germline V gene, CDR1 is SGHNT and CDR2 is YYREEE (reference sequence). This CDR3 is CASSLGLADSNEQFF. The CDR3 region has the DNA TGTGCCAGCAGCCTTGGACTAGCGGATAGCAATGAGCAGTTCTTC.

The CDR3 DNA follows: TGTGCCAGCACAAAATATTCCAACTATGGCTACACCTTC. Its protein product is CASTKYSNYGYTF. The chain joins TRBV6-5 to TRBJ1-2, with D unresolved. The germline CDR1 and CDR2 sequences are MNHEY and SVGAGI. The CDR3 covers 13 residues. Trimming stripped 7 bases from V and 2 bases from J, with 11 bases between.

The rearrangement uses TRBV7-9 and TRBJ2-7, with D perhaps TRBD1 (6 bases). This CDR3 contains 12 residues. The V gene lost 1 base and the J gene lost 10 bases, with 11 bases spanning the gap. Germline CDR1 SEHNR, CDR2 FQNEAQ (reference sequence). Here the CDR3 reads CASSLVGGAQYF. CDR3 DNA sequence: TGTGCCAGCAGCTTAGTAGGGGGAGCCCAGTACTTC. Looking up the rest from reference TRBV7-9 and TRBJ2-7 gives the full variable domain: DTGVSQNPRHKITKRGQNVTFRCDPISEHNRLYWYRQTLGQGPEFLTYFQNEAQLEKSRLLSDRFSAERPKGSFSTLEIQRTEQGDSAMYLCASSLVGGAQYFGPGTRLTVT.

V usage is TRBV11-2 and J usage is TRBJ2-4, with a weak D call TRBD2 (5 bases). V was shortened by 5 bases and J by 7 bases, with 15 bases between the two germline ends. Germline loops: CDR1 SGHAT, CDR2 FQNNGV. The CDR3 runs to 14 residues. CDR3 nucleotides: TGTGCCAGCAGCAGAGTGGTGGGGAGCAACATTCAGTACTTC. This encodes CASSRVVGSNIQYF.

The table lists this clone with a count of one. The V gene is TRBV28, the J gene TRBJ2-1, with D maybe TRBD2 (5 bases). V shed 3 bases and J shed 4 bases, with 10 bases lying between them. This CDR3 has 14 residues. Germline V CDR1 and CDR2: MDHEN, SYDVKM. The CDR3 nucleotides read TGTGCCAGCAGTTTGTCGAGGGCTTACAATGAGCAGTTCTTC. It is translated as CASSLSRAYNEQFF.

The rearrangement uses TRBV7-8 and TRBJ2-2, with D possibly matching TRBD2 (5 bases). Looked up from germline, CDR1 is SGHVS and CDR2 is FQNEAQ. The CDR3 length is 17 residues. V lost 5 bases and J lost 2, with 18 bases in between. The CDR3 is CASSARHTGINTGELFF. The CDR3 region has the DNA TGTGCCAGCAGCGCCCGGCACACCGGGATCAACACCGGGGAGCTGTTTTTT.

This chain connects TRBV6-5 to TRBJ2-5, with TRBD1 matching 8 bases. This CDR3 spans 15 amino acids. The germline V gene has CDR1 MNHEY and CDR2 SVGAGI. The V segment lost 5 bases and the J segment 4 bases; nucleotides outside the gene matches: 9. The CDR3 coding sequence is TGTGCCAGCAGTCACCCTGGACAGGGTGGAGAGACCCAGTACTTC. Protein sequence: CASSHPGQGGETQYF.

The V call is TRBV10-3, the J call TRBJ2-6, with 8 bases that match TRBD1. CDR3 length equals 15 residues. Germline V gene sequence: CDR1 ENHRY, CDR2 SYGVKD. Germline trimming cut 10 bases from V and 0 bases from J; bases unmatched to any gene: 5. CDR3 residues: CATRDRSSGANVLTF. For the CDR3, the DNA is TGTGCCACCAGGGACAGGAGCTCTGGGGCCAACGTCCTGACTTTC.